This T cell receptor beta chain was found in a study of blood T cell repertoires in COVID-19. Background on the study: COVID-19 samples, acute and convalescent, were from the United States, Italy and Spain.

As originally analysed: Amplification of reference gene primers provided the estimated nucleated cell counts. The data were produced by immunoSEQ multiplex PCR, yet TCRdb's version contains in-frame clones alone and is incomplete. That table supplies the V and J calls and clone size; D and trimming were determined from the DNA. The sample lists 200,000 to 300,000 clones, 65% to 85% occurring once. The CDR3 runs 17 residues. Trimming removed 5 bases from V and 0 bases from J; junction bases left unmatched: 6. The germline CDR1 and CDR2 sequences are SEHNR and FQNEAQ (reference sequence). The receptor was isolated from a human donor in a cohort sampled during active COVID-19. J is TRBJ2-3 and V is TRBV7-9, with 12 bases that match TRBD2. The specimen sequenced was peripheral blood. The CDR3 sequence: CASSRLAGDSSTDTQYF. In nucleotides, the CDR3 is TGTGCCAGCAGCAGACTAGCGGGAGATTCTAGCACAGATACGCAGTATTTT.